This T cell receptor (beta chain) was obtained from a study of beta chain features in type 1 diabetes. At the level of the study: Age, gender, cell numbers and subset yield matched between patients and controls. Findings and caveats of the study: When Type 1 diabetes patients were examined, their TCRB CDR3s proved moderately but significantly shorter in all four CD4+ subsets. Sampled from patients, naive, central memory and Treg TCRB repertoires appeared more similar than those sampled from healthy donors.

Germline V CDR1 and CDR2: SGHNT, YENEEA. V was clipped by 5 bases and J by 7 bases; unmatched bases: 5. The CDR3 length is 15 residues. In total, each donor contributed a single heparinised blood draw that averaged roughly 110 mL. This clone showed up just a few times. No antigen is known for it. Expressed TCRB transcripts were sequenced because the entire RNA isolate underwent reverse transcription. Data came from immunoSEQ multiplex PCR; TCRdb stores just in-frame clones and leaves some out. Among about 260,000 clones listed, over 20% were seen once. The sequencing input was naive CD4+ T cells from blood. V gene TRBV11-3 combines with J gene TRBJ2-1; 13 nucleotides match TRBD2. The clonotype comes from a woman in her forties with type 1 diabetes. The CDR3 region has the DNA TGTGCCAGCAGCACCGGGACTAGCGGGATGAATGAGCAGTTCTTC. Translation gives CASSTGTSGMNEQFF.